The clone carrying this T cell receptor beta chain was seen repeatedly, ten times or more. The sample belongs to a study of early T cells in non-severe SARS-CoV-2 infection. Overall study: Bulk RNA from unsorted whole blood was sequenced; chains were unpaired.

TCRdb reanalysed the 5' RACE reads using MiXCR and keeps one entry per CDR3 protein. The table shows about 69,000 distinct CDR3 sequences, with 12% occurring only once. Germline V gives CDR1 KGHSH, CDR2 LQKENI. V was trimmed by 2 bases and J by 4 bases, leaving 3 bases between them. This CDR3 contains 13 residues. The sample taken for sequencing was whole blood. This sequence was found in an adult who was a healthcare worker with PCR-confirmed SARS-CoV-2 infection or an uninfected control (not recorded which). This rearrangement joins TRBV18 to TRBJ2-6; D uncertain. The CDR3 region has the DNA TGTGCCAGCTCACCATCCGGGGCCAACGTCCTGACTTTC. Translating gives CASSPSGANVLTF.